One and the same sample provided the 15 T cell receptor beta chains below, sequenced in a study of blood T cell repertoires in COVID-19. The data were produced by immunoSEQ multiplex PCR, yet TCRdb's version contains in-frame clones alone and is incomplete. The data show roughly 53,000 clones, 70% to 85% seen once. Sample: peripheral blood. These receptors all come from a man between 65 and 79 years old with active COVID-19.

The chain is built from TRBV6-4 and TRBJ2-7; the D is unclear. Germline V lookup: CDR1 MRHNA, CDR2 SNTAGT. The CDR3 has 17 residues. Trimming cost V 0 bases and J 2 bases, with 17 bases left between them. The CDR3 protein is CASSDSNVPGAAYEQYF. As DNA, the CDR3 is TGTGCCAGCAGTGACTCGAATGTTCCGGGTGCGGCCTACGAGCAGTACTTC.

The rearrangement joins TRBV6-5 to TRBJ1-4; perhaps TRBD1 as D (5 bases). The CDR3 loop spans 15 amino acids. V shed 5 bases and J shed 8 bases, with 18 bases lying between them. Germline assignment: CDR1 MNHEY and CDR2 SVGAGI. The CDR3, as DNA: TGTGCCAGCAGTCTCGATTCAGGGCATGGCGAAAAACTGTTTTTT. It encodes CASSLDSGHGEKLFF.

Within the sample, this clone is large. V usage is TRBV14 and J usage is TRBJ2-1; tentatively, D is TRBD2 (7 bases). This CDR3 spans 16 amino acids. Trimming left V 0 bases short and J 10 bases short, with 19 bases between. Germline CDR1 and CDR2: SGHDN and FVKESK. In DNA form, the CDR3 reads TGTGCCAGCAGCCAAGACTATACGGGGGGCCGGTCGGAGCAGTTCTTC. It encodes CASSQDYTGGRSEQFF. The full variable domain, with the rest looked up from reference TRBV14 and TRBJ2-1, is EAGVTQFPSHSVIEKGQTVTLRCDPISGHDNLYWYRRVMGKEIKFLLHFVKESKQDESGMPNNRFLAERTGGTYSTLKVQPAELEDSGVYFCASSQDYTGGRSEQFFGPGTRLTVL.

The chain is built from TRBV3-1 (or the pseudogene TRBV3-2) and TRBJ1-1; 8 nucleotides align to TRBD1. The CDR3 has 15 residues. Germline values: CDR1 LGHDT, CDR2 YNNKEL (reference sequence). Trimming removed 5 bases from V and 8 bases from J; junction bases left unmatched: 13. The CDR3 protein is CASSFRGPGQPEAFF. The CDR3 bases are TGTGCCAGCAGCTTCAGGGGGCCCGGCCAGCCCGAAGCTTTCTTT.

In nucleotides, the CDR3 is TGTGCCAGCACCTCGCGGACAGGGACCAACACCGGGGAGCTGTTTTTT. It encodes CASTSRTGTNTGELFF. The chain employs TRBV4-2 and TRBJ2-2; 8 bases line up with TRBD1. V lost 7 bases and J lost 2; bases outside the gene matches: 9. The CDR3 extends over 16 amino acids. Germline CDR1 is LGHNA and CDR2 is YNFKEQ.

The chain is built from TRBV7-2 and TRBJ2-2; perhaps TRBD2 as D (5 bases). Germline V gene lookup returns CDR1 SGHTA and CDR2 FQGNSA. This CDR3 is built from 16 residues. V lost 5 bases and J lost 3, with 16 bases in between. The CDR3 DNA reads TGTGCCAGCAGCATACCTAGCACCCGCTACACCGGGGAGCTGTTTTTT. Its translation is CASSIPSTRYTGELFF.

The chain links TRBV30 to TRBJ1-5; D remains unclear. Germline CDR1 is GTSNPN and CDR2 is SVGIG (reference sequence). Trimming pared 2 bases from V and 5 bases from J, leaving 16 bases between. The CDR3 is 15 residues long. The CDR3, as DNA: TGTGCCTGGAGTATCCGGGTCTCCCGGGATCAGCCCCAGCATTTT. It encodes CAWSIRVSRDQPQHF.

J is TRBJ2-3 and V is TRBV7-3, with D maybe TRBD2 (6 bases). CDR1 is SGHTA and CDR2 is FQGTGA in the germline V gene. With 5 bases removed from V and 4 bases from J, the gap between germline ends came to 19 bases. The CDR3 spans 16 residues. The CDR3 spells CASSISTVTGADTQYF. CDR3 coding DNA: TGTGCCAGCAGCATTTCGACGGTCACGGGGGCAGATACGCAGTATTTT.

This chain connects TRBV10-3 to TRBJ2-1, with D unresolved. From germline, CDR1 is ENHRY and CDR2 SYGVKD. Trimming took 3 bases from V and 4 from J, leaving 10 bases between them. This CDR3 has 14 amino acids. CDR3 coding DNA: TGTGCCATCAGTGATGGCAGGCTTTACAATGAGCAGTTCTTC. Translated, it gives CAISDGRLYNEQFF.

V gene TRBV3-1 (or the pseudogene TRBV3-2) combines with J gene TRBJ1-5; maybe TRBD1 (6 bases). The CDR3 covers 15 residues. Per the germline V gene, CDR1 is LGHDT and CDR2 is YNNKEL (reference sequence). With 4 bases removed from V and 3 bases from J, the gap between germline ends came to 13 bases. Here the CDR3 reads CASSPGTSNNQPQHF. The CDR3 DNA reads TGTGCCAGCAGCCCCGGGACAAGCAACAATCAGCCCCAGCATTTT.

The genes are TRBV12-5 and TRBJ1-3, with D possibly matching TRBD1 (6 bases). Germline V lookup: CDR1 LGHNT, CDR2 FRNRAP. This CDR3 contains 13 residues. Between the trimmed V and J ends, which lost 3 bases and 8 bases, there was a span of 11 bases. The CDR3 protein is CASGFAGADTIYF. The CDR3 DNA sequence: TGTGCTAGTGGTTTCGCAGGGGCGGACACCATATATTTT.

In regard to this clone: Other DNA sequences within the sample encode an identical CDR3. This sequence joins TRBV7-2 and TRBJ2-1; 10 nucleotides align to TRBD1. The junction had 2 bases not matched to a gene; V was cut back by 0 bases and J by 3 bases. Germline lookup yields CDR1 SGHTA and CDR2 FQGNSA. The CDR3 loop spans 16 amino acids. This CDR3 reads CASSLAGTGVYNEQFF. In DNA, the CDR3 is TGTGCCAGCAGCTTAGCGGGGACAGGGGTCTACAATGAGCAGTTCTTC.

The chain links TRBV27 to TRBJ1-2; no reliable D call. CDR3 length: 13 residues. The germline V gene encodes CDR1 MNHEY and CDR2 SMNVEV (reference sequence). Trimming cost V 8 bases and J 2 bases, with 12 bases left between them. The CDR3 spells CASCATGNYGYTF. CDR3 DNA: TGTGCCAGCTGTGCTACGGGGAACTATGGCTACACCTTC.

This clone appeared once. CDR3 sequence (DNA): TGTGCCAGCAGATCGGGGGGCCTTGAGGGTGCAACTGAAGCTTTCTTT. This translates into CASRSGGLEGATEAFF. The chain joins TRBV5-6 to TRBJ1-1; perhaps TRBD1 as D (6 bases). CDR1 and CDR2 (germline): SGHDT, YYEEEE. The CDR3 consists of 16 residues. V was clipped by 5 bases and J by 5 bases, with 22 bases between them.

V and J are TRBV7-8 and TRBJ1-4; 8 nucleotides agree with TRBD1. V was clipped by 1 base and J by 8 bases; unmatched bases: 3. The CDR3 has 14 amino acids. Germline lookup yields CDR1 SGHVS and CDR2 FQNEAQ. DNA of the CDR3: TGTGCCAGCAGCTTAGTTCCAGGGGGCGAAAAACTGTTTTTT. Translating gives CASSLVPGGEKLFF.